The 10 T cell receptor beta chains given below trace back to one sample, sequenced in a study of blood T cell repertoires in COVID-19 (dated by TCRdb to 2019 to 2021). Libraries were made using the immunoSEQ multiplex PCR assay. What TCRdb holds here is the immuneACCESS table cut down to in-frame rearrangements. Part of the clones is not present; checked against another copy, under half of the missing clones reflect an unresolved V gene, and the others are unexplained. The sample contains tens of thousands of clones, 88% of them found a single time. The ten largest clones add up to 14% of the sample. Sequencing was performed on peripheral blood. These receptors all come from a human donor with active COVID-19. The donor label of this sample is uncertain.

This chain uses TRBV2 with TRBJ2-3; 11 bases line up with TRBD2. Germline trimming cut 3 bases from V and 2 bases from J; bases unmatched to any gene: 1. The CDR3 runs to 15 residues. The germline gives CDR1 SNHLY, CDR2 FYNNEI. The CDR3 sequence: CASSETSGVTDTQYF. For the CDR3, the DNA is TGTGCCAGCAGTGAGACTAGCGGGGTCACAGATACGCAGTATTTT.

The rearrangement links TRBV12-5 to TRBJ2-5, with D perhaps matching TRBD1 (5 bases). The CDR3 has 12 amino acids. V was pared by 6 bases and J by 5 bases, with 10 bases between. CDR1 LGHNT and CDR2 FRNRAP come from the germline V gene. The CDR3 nucleotides are TGTGCTAGTGGCGACAGTTCCGAGACCCAGTACTTC. It is translated as CASGDSSETQYF.

The V call is TRBV9, the J call TRBJ2-2; D is perhaps TRBD2 (6 bases). The CDR3 extends over 20 amino acids. In germline, CDR1 is SGDLS, CDR2 YYNGEE. Trimming removed 4 bases from V and 0 bases from J, with 25 bases in between. CDR3 DNA: TGTGCCAGCAGCCGAGGGATACTAGCCCTTAGTAGTTCGAACACCGGGGAGCTGTTTTTT. Translation gives CASSRGILALSSSNTGELFF.

The chain uses TRBV7-2 and TRBJ2-1, with D tentatively TRBD1 (6 bases). Trimming removed 3 bases from V and 10 bases from J, with 7 bases in between. The CDR3 extends over 11 amino acids. Germline CDR1 and CDR2: SGHTA and FQGNSA. The CDR3 sequence is CASSFGTEQFF. DNA for the CDR3: TGTGCCAGCAGCTTCGGGACAGAGCAGTTCTTC.

DNA for the CDR3: TGTGCCAGCAGCGCAGGGGGATTTCGAACAACTAATGAAAAACTGTTTTTT. Protein: CASSAGGFRTTNEKLFF. The V gene is TRBV7-9, the J gene TRBJ1-4, with 7 bases matching TRBD1. The CDR3 sequence is 17 residues long. The V gene end was trimmed by 5 bases and the J gene end by 0 bases; junction bases not matched to a gene: 9. The V gene's germline CDR1 is SEHNR and CDR2 FQNEAQ (reference sequence).

This sequence joins TRBV5-8 and TRBJ2-7; 10 bases line up with TRBD1. The CDR3 is 16 amino acids. V lost 3 bases, J lost 5 bases, and 11 bases stayed unmatched. Germline V gene sequence: CDR1 SGHTS, CDR2 YDEGEE. The CDR3 here is CASSSGQGVILDEQYF. As DNA, the CDR3 is TGTGCCAGCAGCTCCGGACAGGGGGTGATCCTCGACGAGCAGTACTTC.

V usage is TRBV5-4 and J usage is TRBJ1-3, with no clear D. Germline CDR1 is SGHNT and CDR2 is YYREEE (reference sequence). V was pared by 0 bases and J by 7 bases, with 5 bases between. The CDR3 sequence is 12 residues long. DNA for the CDR3: TGTGCCAGCAGCTTGGGGCCCAACACCATATATTTT. The encoded protein is CASSLGPNTIYF. The whole variable domain, filled in from reference TRBV5-4 and TRBJ1-3, reads ETGVTQSPTHLIKTRGQQVTLRCSSQSGHNTVSWYQQALGQGPQFIFQYYREEENGRGNFPPRFSGLQFPNYSSELNVNALELDDSALYLCASSLGPNTIYFGEGSWLTVV.

V gene TRBV7-9 combines with J gene TRBJ2-3, with D perhaps TRBD2 (6 bases). This CDR3 comprises 16 residues. Trimming took 1 base from V and 8 from J, leaving 19 bases between them. Germline V gene data show CDR1 as SEHNR and CDR2 as FQNEAQ (reference sequence). Written as DNA, the CDR3 is TGTGCCAGCAGCTTAGGAGGGGACTGGCGCACGGGTACGCAGTATTTT. It translates to CASSLGGDWRTGTQYF.

The rearrangement links TRBV19 to TRBJ2-5; the match to TRBD2 covers 7 bases. Germline CDR1 reads LNHDA; CDR2 reads SQIVND (reference sequence). The CDR3 runs to 16 residues. J was trimmed by 2 bases and V by 4 bases; bases with no gene match: 10. This chain's CDR3 is CASSNPWGGAQETQYF. CDR3 sequence (DNA): TGTGCCAGTAGTAATCCCTGGGGAGGGGCGCAAGAGACCCAGTACTTC.

In nucleotides, the CDR3 is TGTGCCAGCAAGAATAGCGGGGATTACGAGCAGTACTTC. Translated, it gives CASKNSGDYEQYF. The J gene is TRBJ2-7, the V gene TRBV27; 8 bases match TRBD2. Looked up from germline, CDR1 is MNHEY and CDR2 is SMNVEV (reference sequence). V trimming: 7 bases; J trimming: 4 bases; junction bases outside the gene matches: 6. The CDR3 is 13 residues long.